This TCR beta chain appears in the sequencing data of a study of radiation and T cells in renal cell carcinoma. Time point described: blood 2 weeks post-SBRT. Documented treatment: 15 Gy SBRT to primary tumor, nephrectomy 4 weeks later. The protocol was immunoSEQ multiplex PCR, while the TCRdb copy is restricted to in-frame clones and leaves out a portion. This table holds some 120,000 clones, 70% to 90% found once. The J segment lost 5 bases and the V segment lost 3 bases, leaving 12 bases of the junction unmatched. The germline V gene has CDR1 SGHTA and CDR2 FQGTGA. The CDR3 consists of 17 residues.

The material sequenced was blood, taken from a patient whose treatment included radiotherapy and nephrectomy. The TCR comes from a woman aged 60 to 75 with renal cell carcinoma. The chain couples TRBV7-3 to TRBJ2-1; the match to TRBD2 covers 8 bases. The CDR3 spells CASSFLLAGGANNEQFF. The CDR3, as DNA: TGTGCCAGCAGCTTCCTTCTTGCGGGAGGAGCGAACAATGAGCAGTTCTTC.